This TCR beta chain was documented in a study of shared clonotypes between healthy human individuals. The protocol was immunoSEQ multiplex PCR, while the TCRdb copy is restricted to in-frame clones and leaves out a portion. There are 2 million to 2.5 million clones in the sample; about 94% occur only once, and more than 0.95% lies in the top ten. This clone appeared a few times. The V gene end was trimmed by 6 bases and the J gene end by 3 bases; junction bases not matched to a gene: 5. This CDR3 has 13 residues. From germline, CDR1 is SQVTM and CDR2 ANQGSEA. Naive CD8 cells, CD45RO-negative and positively selected for CCR7, excluded terminally differentiated effector memory CD45RA+ cells.

Sequenced sample: naive CD8+ T cells sorted from blood. The rearrangement joins TRBV29-1 to TRBJ2-7; 10 nucleotides match TRBD1. The TCR sequence derives from a man younger than 35 in good health. In nucleotides, the CDR3 is TGCAGCGTAGGGACAGGGGCCGTCTACGAGCAGTACTTC. Translation gives CSVGTGAVYEQYF.